The clone carrying this T cell receptor beta chain was detected a few times. As to time point: persistent/refractory GD, antithyroid drugs over 5 years with positive TRAb. PBMC RNA was the source of the TCR library. By American Thyroid Association guidelines, Graves' disease was diagnosed in the cohort. Arm-PCR of CDR3 regions and iRepertoire HTBI primers were the basis on which TCR beta libraries were built. TCRdb reprocessed the multiplex PCR reads via MiXCR and lists one record per CDR3 protein. The data show 650,000 to 850,000 distinct CDR3 sequences, around 30% seen once. The data stem from a study of regulatory T cells in long-lasting Graves disease. The receptor's source is a female donor with Graves disease. Material: peripheral blood mononuclear cells (PBMCs), obtained when the disease was refractory, from a patient treated with antithyroid drugs.

The CDR3 nucleotides are TGTGCCAGCAGCAGACGATCCGCAGGGGAAGAGACCCAGTACTTC. Amino acid sequence: CASSRRSAGEETQYF. The chain combines TRBV11-3 with TRBJ2-5; maybe TRBD1 (6 bases). V gave up 5 bases and J gave up 3 bases, with 16 bases separating them. The length of the CDR3 is 15 residues. The germline V gene has CDR1 SGHNT and CDR2 YENEEA. The entire variable domain, with the rest obtained from reference TRBV11-3 and TRBJ2-5, is as follows: EAGVVQSPRYKIIEKKQPVAFWCNPISGHNTLYWYLQNLGQGPELLIRYENEEAVDDSQLPKDRFSAERLKGVDSTLKIQPAELGDSAVYLCASSRRSAGEETQYFGPGTRLLVL.